This TCR beta chain was profiled in a study of T-cell memory formation after mild COVID-19 (dated by TCRdb to the early 2020s). Notes on the research overall: Most TCR sequence clusters were specific to one of the two donors. In two donors, T-cell clones that expanded and contracted after mild COVID-19 were followed by sequencing TCRalpha and TCRbeta repertoires longitudinally. The cohort was made up of two young adult volunteers, one female and one male, who were previously healthy. The full study reports these points: Contracting CD4+ clones were located mainly in the CM and EM memory subsets, whereas CD8+ clones were found to be enriched in EMRA. Whether the second-wave clones peaking on day 37 were SARS-CoV-2 specific was not confirmed. Only two mild cases were covered by the study, and larger cohorts that include severe cases with pre-infection samples were considered necessary. Balanced CD4/CD8 phenotypes were observed for clones contracting from day 15 to 85, whereas a bias towards CD4+ was observed for a second wave of clones expanding from day 15 to 37. Some responding clones were detected in pre-infection memory, which suggested that pre-existing cross-reactive memory T cells had joined the SARS-CoV-2 response.

Only a few counts were recorded for this clonotype. There is no known antigen for this receptor. No per-base quality is available; no much larger clone lies one base away. Sequencing instrument: Illumina NovaSeq 6000. Using 5'RACE with constant-segment primers, TCRalpha and TCRbeta cDNA libraries were constructed, with sample barcodes and unique molecular identifiers added in the process. RNA was extracted from every sample with Trizol reagent. Library amplification was performed in two PCR steps, and a second sample barcode and Illumina TruSeq adapters were introduced in the second step. The libraries were sequenced on an Illumina NovaSeq using 2 x 150 bp paired-end reads. Per the source publication's procedure: Demultiplexing of reads and collapsing into UMI-guided consensus sequences were performed with migec v1.2.7. With mixcr v2.1.11, UMI consensuses were aligned to TRA and TRB V and J templates and assembled into clonotypes. A clonotype was counted as expanded or contracted only when both edgeR and NoisET called the clonotype significant, with the noise models trained on biological replicates. For edgeR calls, a false discovery rate-adjusted p below 0.01 and a log2 fold-change threshold of 1 were applied. As an exploratory analysis of dynamics, max-normalized trajectories of the 1000 most abundant clonotypes were examined by PCA with hierarchical clustering. Separately sequenced CD4+ and CD8+ repertoires were used to assign the CD4 or CD8 phenotype of responding clones. The raw public data were reprocessed by TCRdb itself: fastp quality trimming at Q25, MiXCR clonotype calling, in-frame beta chains only. Each CDR3 protein gets just one entry, which takes the most common genes and DNA from the rows behind it. TCRdb, not the original authors, processed these V and J calls. The sample table records 150,000 or so distinct CDR3 sequences; around 13% of these occur just once. 12% to 15% of the sample rests with the top ten.

Ficoll-Paque density gradient centrifugation was used to isolate PBMCs. Spanning cysteine to phenylalanine, the CDR3 consists of 15 amino acids. The DNA shown is the 45-base CDR3, in frame from base 1. Trimming costs V 2 bases and J 3 bases, and their ends lie 12 bases apart. The CDR1 and CDR2 encoded by the germline V gene (reference sequence) are SEHNR and FQNEAQ. The sample was PBMCs or a T cell subset sorted from them (not recorded which). Here the chain combines TRBV7-9 and TRBJ2-3, with the D gene call left open. This sequence originates from an adult woman who had mild COVID-19 (a few samples of this study predate the infection). The sample titles of this study are shuffled in the database, so cell type and time point are left out; the donor was told from shared clones. The nucleotide sequence is given as TGTGCCAGCAGCTTACATGGGGTGGTAACAGATACGCAGTATTTT. This yields the protein CASSLHGVVTDTQYF. With all but the CDR3 taken from the reference TRBV7-9 and TRBJ2-3 genes, the full variable domain is: DTGVSQNPRHKITKRGQNVTFRCDPISEHNRLYWYRQTLGQGPEFLTYFQNEAQLEKSRLLSDRFSAERPKGSFSTLEIQRTEQGDSAMYLCASSLHGVVTDTQYFGPGTRLTVL.